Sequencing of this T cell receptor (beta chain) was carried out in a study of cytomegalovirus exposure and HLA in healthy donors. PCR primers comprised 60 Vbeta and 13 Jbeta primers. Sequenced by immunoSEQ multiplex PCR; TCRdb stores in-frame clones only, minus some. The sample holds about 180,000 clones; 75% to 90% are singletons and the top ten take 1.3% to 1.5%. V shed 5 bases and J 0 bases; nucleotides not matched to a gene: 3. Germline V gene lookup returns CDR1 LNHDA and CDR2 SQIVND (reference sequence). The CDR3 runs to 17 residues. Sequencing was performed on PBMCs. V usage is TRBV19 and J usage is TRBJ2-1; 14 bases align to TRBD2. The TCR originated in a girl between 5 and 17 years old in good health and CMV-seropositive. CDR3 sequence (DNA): TGTGCCAGTAGTCCCGGGACTAGCGGGAGCTCCTACAATGAGCAGTTCTTC. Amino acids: CASSPGTSGSSYNEQFF.